In this sample, the clone carrying this T cell receptor (beta chain) turned up a few times. What it recognizes is unknown. These data belong to a study of T cell repertoires in aging, cancer and after chemotherapy. Study information: Pre- and post-chemotherapy samples were paired from glioblastoma patients treated with temozolomide-based therapy.

General study points: Age-matched healthy donors had significantly more diverse, less clonal blood TCR repertoires than untreated cancer patients. In cancer patients, declining TCR diversity with age involved lost richness and lost evenness. Rebound thymic output was suggested by rising median generation probability during chemotherapy in each cancer cohort.

CDR1 and CDR2 (germline): LGHNA, YNFKEQ. The J segment lost 5 bases and the V segment lost 1 base, leaving 15 bases of the junction unmatched. The CDR3 contains 18 residues. A mixed TRB-A/B primer pool amplified rearranged TRB by multiplex touch-down PCR. TCRdb passed the multiplex PCR reads through MiXCR, listing each CDR3 protein once. The sample has 1,000 to 1,500 distinct CDR3 sequences, less than 35% seen once. Peripheral blood genomic DNA, not sorted cells or RNA, was the template. The genes are TRBV4-2 and TRBJ2-7; TRBD2 matches 9 bases. The sequencing sample was made of blood. The receptor's source is a human donor with a solid tumor. CDR3 loop: CASSQVGPGLAGLDEQYF. DNA for the CDR3: TGTGCCAGCAGCCAAGTGGGCCCAGGCCTAGCGGGACTCGACGAGCAGTACTTC.